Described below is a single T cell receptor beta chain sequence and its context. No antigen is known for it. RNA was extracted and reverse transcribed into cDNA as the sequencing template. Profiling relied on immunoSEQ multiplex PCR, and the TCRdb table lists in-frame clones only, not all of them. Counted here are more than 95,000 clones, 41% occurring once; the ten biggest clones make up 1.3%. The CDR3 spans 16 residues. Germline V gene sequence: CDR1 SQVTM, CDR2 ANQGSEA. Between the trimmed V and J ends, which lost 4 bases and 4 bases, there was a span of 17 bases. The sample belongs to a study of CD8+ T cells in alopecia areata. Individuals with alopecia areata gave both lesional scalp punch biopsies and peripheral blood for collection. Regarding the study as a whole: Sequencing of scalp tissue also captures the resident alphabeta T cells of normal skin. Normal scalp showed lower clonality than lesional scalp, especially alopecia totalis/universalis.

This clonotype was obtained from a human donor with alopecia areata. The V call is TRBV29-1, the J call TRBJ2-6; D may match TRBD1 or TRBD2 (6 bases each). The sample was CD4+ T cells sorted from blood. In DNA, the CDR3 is TGCAGCGTTGTCGTGGGGGGCGGACAAGGGGCCAACGTCCTGACTTTC. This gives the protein CSVVVGGGQGANVLTF.